These T cell receptor beta chains were read from a single sample in a study of T cells in Graves' hyperthyroidism and ophthalmopathy. TCRdb itself ran the multiplex PCR reads through MiXCR, one entry per CDR3 protein. The data show about 740,000 distinct CDR3 sequences, with around 15% seen just once and around 9.6% held by the top ten. Sequenced material: blood. The source of these receptors is a woman between 18 and 30 years old with Graves' hyperthyroidism. Each CDR3 is given with its conserved first and last residue. A D gene is named only where the DNA matches it firmly. The size of a clone is reported for some rows only, either as once, few or many, or as a class for expanded clones.

clone size	CDR3 length	V gene	J gene	D gene	CDR3 DNA	CDR3 protein
-	12	TRBV6-1	TRBJ1-1	-	TGTGCCAGCAGCCCAGGACACGGTGAAGCTTTCTTT	CASSPGHGEAFF
-	14	TRBV5-4	TRBJ1-1	-	TGTGCCAGCAGCTCGGACAGCCGTACCACTGAAGCTTTCTTT	CASSSDSRTTEAFF
-	14	TRBV20-1	TRBJ2-4	-	TGCAGTGTCTGGACTATATTAGCCAAAAACATTCAGTACTTC	CSVWTILAKNIQYF
many	13	TRBV24-1	TRBJ1-1	-	TGTGCCACCAGTGATAACCGACAGGATGAAGCTTTCTTT	CATSDNRQDEAFF
-	14	TRBV6-1	TRBJ1-2	-	TGTGCCAGCAGTGCCTCAGGCCTACCCTATGGCTACACCTTC	CASSASGLPYGYTF
many	16	TRBV6-1	TRBJ1-5	-	TGTGCCAGCAGCTCGGGGGGGCCGTTTATCAATCAGCCCCAGCATTTT	CASSSGGPFINQPQHF
many	15	TRBV6-2/TRBV6-3	TRBJ2-7	TRBD1	TGTGCCAGCCATGAGAGGGGACAGCTGGCCTACGAGCAGTACTTC	CASHERGQLAYEQYF
many	13	TRBV24-1	TRBJ1-2	TRBD1	TGTGCCACCAGTGATCCACAGGGGTCTGGCTACACCTTC	CATSDPQGSGYTF
many	14	TRBV20-1	TRBJ2-1	-	TGCAGTGCTAGGAAGGGCCCCGGGGACAATGAGCAGTTCTTC	CSARKGPGDNEQFF
-	14	TRBV9	TRBJ2-7	-	TGTGCCAGCAGCGTAGGAGGGAGTGGATACGAGCAGTACTTC	CASSVGGSGYEQYF
many	14	TRBV12-3/TRBV12-4	TRBJ2-7	TRBD2	TGTGCCAGCAGTTCCAGCGGGAGGGCTTACGAGCAGTACTTC	CASSSSGRAYEQYF
-	18	TRBV6-2/TRBV6-3	TRBJ2-7	-	TGTGCCAGCAGTTACAGTTGGCTAGCGTATGGCAGCTCCTACGAGCAGTACTTC	CASSYSWLAYGSSYEQYF
many	15	TRBV2	TRBJ2-1	-	TGTGCCAGCAGCCCTACTAGGAGCTCCTACAATGAGCAGTTCTTC	CASSPTRSSYNEQFF
many	15	TRBV7-9	TRBJ2-7	TRBD1	TGTGCCAGCACCATACCCGGGACAGGGAACTACGAGCAGTACTTC	CASTIPGTGNYEQYF
many	16	TRBV7-2	TRBJ2-3	TRBD2	TGTGCCAGCAGCCAGTCCGGGACTAGGAGCACAGATACGCAGTATTTT	CASSQSGTRSTDTQYF
many	12	TRBV4-2	TRBJ2-1	-	TGTGCCAGCAGCCAGGCGTCAGGCGGGAAGTTCTTC	CASSQASGGKFF
-	15	TRBV6-1	TRBJ2-1	-	TGTGCCAGCAGCCCCTCCAGGGGAGGTGACAATGAGCAGTTCTTC	CASSPSRGGDNEQFF
few	13	TRBV2	TRBJ1-2	TRBD1	TGTGCCAGCAGGGGACAGGGTAGGGATGGCTACACCTTC	CASRGQGRDGYTF
many	14	TRBV2	TRBJ2-1	-	TGTGCCAGCAGTGAGAGACCCCCGGGTAATGAGCAGTTCTTC	CASSERPPGNEQFF
-	17	TRBV19	TRBJ1-2	TRBD1	TGTGCCAGTAGTATTGTGCGGACCGGGACAGGGGGCCCTGGCTACACCTTC	CASSIVRTGTGGPGYTF
many	21	TRBV27	TRBJ2-5	TRBD2	TGTGCCAGCAGTTCCAAACTAAGACTAGCGGGAGACGTTGCGTATGAGGAGACCCAGTACTTC	CASSSKLRLAGDVAYEETQYF
few	15	TRBV4-2	TRBJ1-1	-	TGTGCCAGCAGCCGAGACCACAGGGCGGACACTGAAGCTTTCTTT	CASSRDHRADTEAFF
-	13	TRBV28	TRBJ1-1	TRBD1	TGTGCCAGCAGTCAGGGGGTCCTCACTGAAGCTTTCTTT	CASSQGVLTEAFF
-	13	TRBV19	TRBJ2-6	-	TGTGCCAGTAGTATGACCGGGGCCAACGTCCTGACTTTC	CASSMTGANVLTF
many	18	TRBV3-1	TRBJ2-5	TRBD2	TGTGCCAGCAGCCAAGCCCTAGCGGGAGAACGAAGCCAAGAGACCCAGTACTTC	CASSQALAGERSQETQYF
few	15	TRBV6-2/TRBV6-3	TRBJ2-3	TRBD1	TGTGCCACACGGACGACCGGACAGGCCACAGATACGCAGTATTTT	CATRTTGQATDTQYF
many	14	TRBV2	TRBJ2-3	TRBD1	TGTGCCAGCAGTGCGGGACAGGGAACGGATACGCAGTATTTT	CASSAGQGTDTQYF
many	13	TRBV11-3	TRBJ2-7	-	TGTGCCAGCAGCTGGGAGACACCCTACGAGCAGTACTTC	CASSWETPYEQYF
few	17	TRBV28	TRBJ2-6	TRBD1	TGTGCCAGCAGTTCCACGGGACAGTCCTCTGGGGCCAACGTCCTGACTTTC	CASSSTGQSSGANVLTF
many	16	TRBV12-3/TRBV12-4	TRBJ2-3	-	TGTGCCAGCAGTTTAAGGTTAGCGGAGAGCACAGATACGCAGTATTTT	CASSLRLAESTDTQYF
many	17	TRBV27	TRBJ2-2	TRBD2	TGTGCCAGCAGGGCCCGACTAGCGGGCGCGAACACCGGGGAGCTGTTTTTT	CASRARLAGANTGELFF